Below are 22 T cell receptor beta chains sequenced from a single sample in a study of OX40 agonist ivuxolimab in advanced cancers. Data came from immunoSEQ multiplex PCR; TCRdb stores just in-frame clones and leaves some out. The top ten clones hold over 2% of a sample with about 51,000 clones, around 77% of them seen once. Sequencing used CD4+ or CD8+ T cells sorted from blood, obtained in a trial of the OX40 agonist ivuxolimab. The origin of the receptors is an adult with an advanced solid tumor such as melanoma, head and neck, liver or kidney cancer.

The rearrangement joins TRBV18 to TRBJ2-7, with D possibly being TRBD1 (6 bases). V lost 3 bases and J lost 3, with 12 bases in between. This CDR3 has 14 amino acids. Germline CDR1 reads KGHSH; CDR2 reads LQKENI. Written as DNA, the CDR3 is TGTGCCAGCTCACCGCGCGCAGGGGACTACGAGCAGTACTTC. Translated: CASSPRAGDYEQYF.

This clone is a singleton in its sample. The rearrangement joins TRBV6-6 to TRBJ1-2; no reliable D call. Trimming cost V 2 bases and J 0 bases, with 13 bases left between them. This CDR3 has 16 amino acids. Germline assignment: CDR1 MNHNY and CDR2 SVGAGI (reference sequence). CDR3 residues: CASSYEGRRSNYGYTF. In DNA form, the CDR3 reads TGTGCCAGCAGTTACGAGGGCCGAAGATCTAACTATGGCTACACCTTC.

The chain has TRBV5-1 and TRBJ2-1; 11 bases match TRBD2. CDR1 and CDR2 (germline): SGHRS, YFSETQ. CDR3 length: 15 amino acids. V was pared by 3 bases and J by 8 bases, with 7 bases of the junction left unmatched. The CDR3 spells CASSSIAGGQYEQFF. CDR3 coding DNA: TGCGCCAGCAGCTCAATAGCGGGAGGGCAATATGAGCAGTTCTTC.

This rearrangement joins TRBV10-1 to TRBJ1-1, with D unclear. This CDR3 region has 13 residues. The V end was cut by 4 bases, the J end by 5 bases, with 11 bases between. CDR1 WNHNN and CDR2 SYGVQD come from the germline V gene (reference sequence). The CDR3 DNA reads TGCGCCAGCAGTGCGATGGTTGGGACTGAAGCTTTCTTT. Protein: CASSAMVGTEAFF.

This rearrangement joins TRBV12-5 to TRBJ2-3; the D is unclear. Germline CDR1 LGHNT, CDR2 FRNRAP. This CDR3 comprises 17 residues. Trimming removed 2 bases from V and 0 bases from J, with 15 bases in between. The CDR3 sequence: CASGLPNSQASTDTQYF. Written as DNA, the CDR3 is TGTGCTAGTGGTTTGCCCAACAGCCAGGCTAGCACAGATACGCAGTATTTT. Variable domain in full (rest from reference TRBV12-5 and TRBJ2-3): DARVTQTPRHKVTEMGQEVTMRCQPILGHNTVFWYRQTMMQGLELLAYFRNRAPLDDSGMPKDRFSAEMPDATLATLKIQPSEPRDSAVYFCASGLPNSQASTDTQYFGPGTRLTVL.

The chain couples TRBV19 to TRBJ2-1; the match to TRBD1 covers 8 bases. The CDR3 extends over 15 amino acids. Germline lookup yields CDR1 LNHDA and CDR2 SQIVND (reference sequence). The V and J ends lost 5 bases and 4 bases, in that order; junction bases with no gene match: 7. The CDR3 DNA follows: TGTGCCAGTAGTCGTCAGGGGGCCGGTTACAATGAGCAGTTCTTC. Its protein product is CASSRQGAGYNEQFF.

V gene TRBV28 combines with J gene TRBJ2-3, with a tentative D call TRBD2 (6 bases). The CDR3 extends over 15 amino acids. Deletions cut 5 bases from V and 3 bases from J, with 15 bases between. The germline V gene has CDR1 MDHEN and CDR2 SYDVKM. This CDR3 is CASSDPGTQTDTQYF. For the CDR3, the DNA is TGTGCCAGCAGTGACCCCGGGACTCAGACAGATACGCAGTATTTT. The whole variable domain, remainder taken from reference TRBV28 and TRBJ2-3, is DVKVTQSSRYLVKRTGEKVFLECVQDMDHENMFWYRQDPGLGLRLIYFSYDVKMKEKGDIPEGYSVSREKKERFSLILESASTNQTSMYLCASSDPGTQTDTQYFGPGTRLTVL.

This chain links TRBV6-5 with TRBJ2-1; the D is unclear. Per the germline V gene, CDR1 is MNHEY and CDR2 is SVGAGI. Trimming stripped 2 bases from V and 0 bases from J, with 8 bases between. The CDR3 spans 15 residues. DNA of the CDR3: TGTGCCAGCAGTTACGGTCCCCGCTCCTACAATGAGCAGTTCTTC. It yields the protein CASSYGPRSYNEQFF.

This chain connects TRBV18 to TRBJ1-3; D remains ambiguous. The germline V gene encodes CDR1 KGHSH and CDR2 LQKENI. The CDR3 spans 17 residues. Trimming stripped 2 bases from V and 4 bases from J, with 18 bases between. CDR3 sequence (DNA): TGTGCCAGCTCACCAACGCACGAGTTAGGGCGCGGAAACACCATATATTTT. This gives the protein CASSPTHELGRGNTIYF.

The CDR3 region is CASSSEGGIHVYTF. The CDR3 DNA sequence: TGTGCCAGCAGCTCAGAAGGAGGGATCCATGTCTACACCTTC. The rearrangement links TRBV5-4 to TRBJ1-2; no definite D call. V lost 3 bases, J lost 10 bases, and 19 bases lay in between. This CDR3 has 14 residues. Germline V gene lookup returns CDR1 SGHNT and CDR2 YYREEE (reference sequence).

The chain couples TRBV19 to TRBJ2-6; tentatively, D is TRBD2 (5 bases). The CDR3 has 19 residues. Germline V CDR1 and CDR2: LNHDA, SQIVND (reference sequence). V gave up 5 bases and J gave up 2 bases, with 22 bases separating them. DNA for the CDR3: TGTGCCAGTAGTTTCCGGGGAAGTCAAGCCGGGACTGGGGCCAACGTCCTGACTTTC. It codes for CASSFRGSQAGTGANVLTF. Using reference TRBV19 and TRBJ2-6 for the parts outside the CDR3, the full variable domain is DGGITQSPKYLFRKEGQNVTLSCEQNLNHDAMYWYRQDPGQGLRLIYYSQIVNDFQKGDIAEGYSVSREKKESFPLTVTSAQKNPTAFYLCASSFRGSQAGTGANVLTFGAGSRLTVL.

The gene calls are TRBV6-1 and TRBJ2-5, with TRBD2 identical over 7 bases. Per the germline V gene, CDR1 is MNHNS and CDR2 is SASEGT. Unmatched junction bases numbered 9, after V lost 0 bases and J lost 5 bases. This CDR3 comprises 16 residues. The CDR3 DNA sequence: TGTGCCAGCAGTGAAGCGCTAGCGGCCCCCCGGGAGACCCAGTACTTC. Translation: CASSEALAAPRETQYF.

The chain links TRBV19 to TRBJ2-1, with 14 bases that match TRBD2. The CDR3 extends over 18 amino acids. CDR1 and CDR2 (germline): LNHDA, SQIVND (reference sequence). The J segment lost 4 bases and the V segment lost 7 bases, leaving 12 bases of the junction unmatched. The CDR3 sequence is CASKGTSGRVGGYNEQFF. CDR3 in DNA: TGTGCCAGTAAAGGGACTAGCGGGAGAGTGGGGGGGTACAATGAGCAGTTCTTC.

The genes are TRBV10-3 and TRBJ2-1, with TRBD1 as a possible D gene (6 bases). V was clipped by 4 bases and J by 6 bases, with 19 bases between them. The CDR3 extends over 16 amino acids. Germline CDR1 ENHRY, CDR2 SYGVKD. CDR3: CAISGTTGFNLNEQFF. For the CDR3, the DNA is TGTGCCATCAGTGGGACGACAGGATTCAATCTCAATGAGCAGTTCTTC.

The rearrangement joins TRBV5-6 to TRBJ1-5, with D uncertain. Per germline, CDR1 SGHDT and CDR2 YYEEEE. Between the trimmed V and J ends, which lost 2 bases and 2 bases, there was a span of 11 bases. The CDR3 covers 15 residues. CDR3 coding DNA: TGTGCCAGCAGCTTTACGGGAGGCGGCAATCAGCCCCAGCATTTT. Translated, it gives CASSFTGGGNQPQHF.

This clone appeared once. The J gene is TRBJ2-5, the V gene TRBV30; 12 nucleotides align to TRBD2. With the DNA end fitting TRBJ2-7 better, the J assignment may be wrong. The CDR3 totals 18 residues. Germline CDR1 is GTSNPN and CDR2 is SVGIG (reference sequence). The CDR3 coding sequence is TGTGCCTGGAGTCAGGCTAGCGGGAGGGCCGGTCACTACTACGAGCAGTACTTC. As protein: CAWSQASGRAGHYYEQYF.

This clone was counted many times. V is TRBV6-5 and J is TRBJ1-1, with TRBD1 matching 7 bases. Trimming removed 2 bases from V and 0 bases from J; junction bases left unmatched: 6. Per the germline V gene, CDR1 is MNHEY and CDR2 is SVGAGI. The CDR3 covers 16 residues. CDR3 residues: CASSYGTVGLNTEAFF. As DNA, the CDR3 is TGTGCCAGCAGTTACGGGACAGTAGGATTGAACACTGAAGCTTTCTTT.

CDR3 protein: CASSDNSGNTGELFF. CDR3 in DNA: TGCGCCAGCAGTGATAATAGCGGGAACACCGGGGAGCTGTTTTTT. The V gene is TRBV10-1, the J gene TRBJ2-2, with TRBD2 as a possible D gene (6 bases). This CDR3 contains 15 residues. V lost 3 bases and J lost 1, with 9 bases in between. Germline values: CDR1 WNHNN, CDR2 SYGVQD (reference sequence).

This rearrangement joins TRBV7-2 to TRBJ2-1; either TRBD1 or TRBD2 may fit D (7 bases each). Germline V lookup: CDR1 SGHTA, CDR2 FQGNSA. This CDR3 contains 14 residues. Trimming took off 5 bases at V and 9 bases at J, with 17 bases between the two ends. DNA for the CDR3: TGTGCCAGCAGCCCTCGACAGGGAGGGAGTGAGCAGTTCTTC. It codes for CASSPRQGGSEQFF.

Only one count was recorded for this clone. The V gene is TRBV7-2, the J gene TRBJ2-7; 13 bases match TRBD2. The V and J ends lost 1 base and 9 bases, in that order; junction bases with no gene match: 3. Germline V lookup: CDR1 SGHTA, CDR2 FQGNSA. CDR3 length: 14 residues. The CDR3 DNA reads TGTGCCAGCAGCTTAGGGACTAGCGGGAGTGGGCAGTACTTC. This sequence encodes CASSLGTSGSGQYF.

This clone appeared a single time. V and J are TRBV10-1 and TRBJ2-5, with D uncertain. CDR3 length: 14 residues. V shed 3 bases and J shed 9 bases, with 17 bases lying between them. The germline CDR1 and CDR2 sequences are WNHNN and SYGVQD (reference sequence). The CDR3 sequence is CASSESPGRTAQYF. In DNA, the CDR3 is TGCGCCAGCAGTGAAAGCCCCGGGCGGACGGCCCAGTACTTC.

This chain connects TRBV11-2 to TRBJ2-1; 10 bases are a match to TRBD2. The CDR3 has 16 amino acids. CDR1 is SGHAT, CDR2 FQNNGV, per germline. J was trimmed by 3 bases and V by 3 bases; bases with no gene match: 5. This CDR3 is CASSLSSGSHYNEQFF. For the CDR3, the DNA is TGTGCCAGCAGCTTGTCTAGCGGGAGCCACTACAATGAGCAGTTCTTC.